This T cell receptor (beta chain) was profiled in a study of molecular identifiers for immune sequencing clone quantification. This CDR3 comprises 13 residues. Per the germline V gene, CDR1 is SEHNR and CDR2 is FQNEAQ (reference sequence). Trimming stripped 2 bases from V and 5 bases from J, with 9 bases between. TCRdb independently ran MiXCR on the PCR reads; one entry per CDR3 protein. This table holds more than 250,000 distinct CDR3 sequences, over 20% found once. This clonotype was observed at least ten times. This receptor was identified in a human donor in good health. Some libraries in this study had Jurkat cell RNA spiked in. The chain employs TRBV7-9 and TRBJ1-1, with a possible D match to TRBD1 (5 bases). The sample was naive CD8+ T cells from blood, with Jurkat cell RNA spiked in. Subset meaning: FACS-sorted CD8+CD4-CCR7+CD45RA+ naive T cells. The CDR3 DNA reads as TGTGCCAGCAGCTTACCATGGGGGACTGAAGCTTTCTTT. Its translation: CASSLPWGTEAFF.